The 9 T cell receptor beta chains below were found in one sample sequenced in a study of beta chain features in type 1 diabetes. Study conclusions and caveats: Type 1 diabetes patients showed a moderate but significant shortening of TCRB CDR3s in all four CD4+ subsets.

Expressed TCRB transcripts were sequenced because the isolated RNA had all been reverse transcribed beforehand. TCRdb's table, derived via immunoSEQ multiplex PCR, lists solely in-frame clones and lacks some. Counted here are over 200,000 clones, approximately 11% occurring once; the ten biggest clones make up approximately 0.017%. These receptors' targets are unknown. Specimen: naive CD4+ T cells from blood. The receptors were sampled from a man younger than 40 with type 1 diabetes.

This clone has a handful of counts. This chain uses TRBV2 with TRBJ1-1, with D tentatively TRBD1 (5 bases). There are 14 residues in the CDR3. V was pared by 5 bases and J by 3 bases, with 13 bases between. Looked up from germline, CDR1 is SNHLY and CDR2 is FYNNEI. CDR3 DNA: TGTGCCAGCAGTTTGTCCAGGGATTACACTGAAGCTTTCTTT. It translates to CASSLSRDYTEAFF.

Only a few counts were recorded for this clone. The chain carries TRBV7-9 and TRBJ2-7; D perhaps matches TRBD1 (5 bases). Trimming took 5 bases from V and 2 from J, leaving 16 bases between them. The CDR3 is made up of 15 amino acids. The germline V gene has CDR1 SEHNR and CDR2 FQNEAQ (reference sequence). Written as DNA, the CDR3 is TGTGCCAGCAGCCAACCCGTGGGGCGGCCCTACGAGCAGTACTTC. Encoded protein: CASSQPVGRPYEQYF. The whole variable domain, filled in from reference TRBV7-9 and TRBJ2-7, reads DTGVSQNPRHKITKRGQNVTFRCDPISEHNRLYWYRQTLGQGPEFLTYFQNEAQLEKSRLLSDRFSAERPKGSFSTLEIQRTEQGDSAMYLCASSQPVGRPYEQYFGPGTRLTVT.

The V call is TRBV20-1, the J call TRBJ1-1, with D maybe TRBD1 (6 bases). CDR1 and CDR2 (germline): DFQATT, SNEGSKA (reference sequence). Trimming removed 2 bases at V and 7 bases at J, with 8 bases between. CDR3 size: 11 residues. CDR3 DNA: TGCAGTGCTAGAACACAGGGTGAAGCTTTCTTT. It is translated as CSARTQGEAFF.

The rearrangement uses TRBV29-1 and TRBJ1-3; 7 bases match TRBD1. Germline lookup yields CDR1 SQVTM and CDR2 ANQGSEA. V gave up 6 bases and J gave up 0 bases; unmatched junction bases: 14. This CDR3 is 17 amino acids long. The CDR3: CSVWGQPATDSGNTIYF. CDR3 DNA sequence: TGCAGCGTATGGGGACAGCCCGCCACCGACTCTGGAAACACCATATATTTT.

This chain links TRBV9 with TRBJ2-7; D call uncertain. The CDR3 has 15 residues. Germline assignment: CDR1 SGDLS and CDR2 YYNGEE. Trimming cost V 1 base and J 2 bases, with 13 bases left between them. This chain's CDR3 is CASSVSDSFPYEQYF. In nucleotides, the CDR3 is TGTGCCAGCAGCGTAAGCGACTCCTTTCCCTACGAGCAGTACTTC. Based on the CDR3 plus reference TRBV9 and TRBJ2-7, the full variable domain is DSGVTQTPKHLITATGQRVTLRCSPRSGDLSVYWYQQSLDQGLQFLIQYYNGEERAKGNILERFSAQQFPDLHSELNLSSLELGDSALYFCASSVSDSFPYEQYFGPGTRLTVT.

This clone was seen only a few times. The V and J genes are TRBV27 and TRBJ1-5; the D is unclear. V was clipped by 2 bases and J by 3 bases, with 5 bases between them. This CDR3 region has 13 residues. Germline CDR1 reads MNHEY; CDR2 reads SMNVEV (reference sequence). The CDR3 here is CASSLGLNQPQHF. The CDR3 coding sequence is TGTGCCAGCAGTTTAGGGCTCAATCAGCCCCAGCATTTT.

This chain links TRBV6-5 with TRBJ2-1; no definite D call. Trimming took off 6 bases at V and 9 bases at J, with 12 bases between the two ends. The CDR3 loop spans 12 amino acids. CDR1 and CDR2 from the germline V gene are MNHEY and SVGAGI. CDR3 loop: CASSPPLIEQFF. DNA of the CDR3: TGTGCCAGCAGCCCCCCCCTTATTGAGCAGTTCTTC.

The CDR3 is CASSLDSGGTEAFF. The CDR3 region has the DNA TGTGCCAGCAGCTTGGACAGCGGCGGCACTGAAGCTTTCTTT. This chain joins TRBV5-4 and TRBJ1-1, with D unclear. The CDR3 is 14 residues long. Germline V gene sequence: CDR1 SGHNT, CDR2 YYREEE (reference sequence). The V end lost 0 bases, the J end lost 4 bases, and 10 bases lay between the germline ends.

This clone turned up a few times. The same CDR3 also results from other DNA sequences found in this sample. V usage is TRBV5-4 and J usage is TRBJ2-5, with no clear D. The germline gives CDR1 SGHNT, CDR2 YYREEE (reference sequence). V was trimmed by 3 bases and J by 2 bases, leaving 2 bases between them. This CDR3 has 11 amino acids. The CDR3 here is CASSSQETQYF. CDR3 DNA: TGTGCCAGCAGCTCTCAAGAGACCCAGTACTTC.